These T cell receptor beta chains were read from a single sample in a study of cytomegalovirus exposure and HLA in healthy donors. Profiled with immunoSEQ multiplex PCR; TCRdb holds only in-frame clones, not every one. The profile shows about 140,000 clones, approximately 84% of them singletons. Sequences were obtained from PBMCs. The origin of the receptors is a man aged 25 to 40 in good health and CMV-seropositive. Each CDR3 is given with its conserved first and last residue. D genes are given only for firm matches. Where a row states a size, it is once, few, many or the class of an expanded clone; other rows omit it.

clone size,J gene,V gene,D gene,CDR3 protein,CDR3 DNA
.,TRBJ1-2,TRBV5-1,TRBD1,CASSRSGTENYGYTF,TGCGCCAGCAGCAGATCCGGGACAGAAAATTATGGCTACACCTTC
.,TRBJ1-2,TRBV5-1,.,CASSFLPDRGYGYTF,TGCGCCAGCAGCTTCCTACCCGACCGGGGCTATGGCTACACCTTC
.,TRBJ2-7,TRBV5-6,TRBD1,CASSFRQGALSYEQYF,TGTGCCAGCAGCTTCCGACAGGGGGCCCTATCCTACGAGCAGTACTTC
.,TRBJ2-3,TRBV5-1,TRBD2,CASSSTSASTDTQYF,TGCGCCAGCAGTTCCACTAGCGCTAGCACAGATACGCAGTATTTT
.,TRBJ2-1,TRBV7-2,TRBD1,CASSYLGTGNYNEQFF,TGTGCCAGCAGCTATCTTGGGACAGGCAACTACAATGAGCAGTTCTTC
.,TRBJ2-7,TRBV5-1,.,CASSIGQLYEQYF,TGCGCCAGCAGTATAGGACAGCTCTACGAGCAGTACTTC
.,TRBJ2-7,TRBV25-1,.,CASSESGLYEQYF,TGTGCCAGCAGTGAATCGGGGTTATACGAGCAGTACTTC
.,TRBJ1-4,TRBV19,.,CASRSRRDEKLFF,TGTGCCAGTAGATCCCGGAGGGATGAAAAACTGTTTTTT
.,TRBJ2-1,TRBV5-4,.,CATSLGGDTYNEQFF,TGTGCCACCTCACTCGGGGGAGATACCTACAATGAGCAGTTCTTC
many,TRBJ2-7,TRBV27,TRBD1,CASSPTPGQGVGYEQYF,TGTGCCAGCAGTCCAACGCCGGGACAGGGAGTTGGCTACGAGCAGTACTTC
.,TRBJ2-1,TRBV5-1,TRBD2,CASSSQGLAGVGSYNEQFF,TGCGCCAGCAGCTCCCAGGGACTAGCGGGTGTCGGCTCCTACAATGAGCAGTTCTTC
.,TRBJ2-7,TRBV11-3,TRBD2,CASSLGGSGSYEQYF,TGTGCCAGCAGCTTAGGGGGAAGCGGGAGCTACGAGCAGTACTTC
once,TRBJ1-4,TRBV9,.,CASARGLNEKLFF,TGTGCCAGCGCCCGCGGGCTTAATGAAAAACTGTTTTTT
once,TRBJ2-7,TRBV30,.,CAWSVGGSYEQYF,TGTGCCTGGAGTGTTGGGGGGTCCTACGAGCAGTACTTC
.,TRBJ2-2,TRBV6-5,TRBD2,CASSRGLANTGELFF,TGTGCCAGCAGCCGGGGACTAGCGAACACCGGGGAGCTGTTTTTT
.,TRBJ2-7,TRBV5-5,TRBD1,CASSPPGQGLASYEQYF,TGTGCCAGCAGCCCTCCGGGACAGGGCCTTGCTTCCTACGAGCAGTACTTC